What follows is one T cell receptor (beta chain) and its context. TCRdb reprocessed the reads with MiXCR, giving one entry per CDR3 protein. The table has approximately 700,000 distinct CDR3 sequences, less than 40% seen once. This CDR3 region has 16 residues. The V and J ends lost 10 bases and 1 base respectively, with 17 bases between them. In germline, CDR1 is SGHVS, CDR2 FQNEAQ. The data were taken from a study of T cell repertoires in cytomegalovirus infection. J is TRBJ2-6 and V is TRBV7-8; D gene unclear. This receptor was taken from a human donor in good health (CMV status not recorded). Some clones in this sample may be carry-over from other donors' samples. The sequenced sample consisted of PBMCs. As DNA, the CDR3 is TGTGCCACCTCATCCCTTGGCACGTCTGGGGCCAACGTCCTGACTTTC. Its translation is CATSSLGTSGANVLTF. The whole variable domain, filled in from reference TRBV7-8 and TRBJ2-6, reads GAGVSQSPRYKVAKRGQDVALRCDPISGHVSLFWYQQALGQGPEFLTYFQNEAQLDKSGLPSDRFFAERPEGSVSTLKIQRTQQEDSAVYLCATSSLGTSGANVLTFGAGSRLTVL.